This entry is about one T cell receptor (beta chain). These data come from a study of blood T cell repertoires in COVID-19. In the study overall: Samples representing acute and convalescent COVID-19 were sourced from the United States, Italy and Spain. PBMCs, B-cell-depleted T cells, or T cells were the source of the cDNA or gDNA that made up the material.

The CDR3 contains 17 residues. V lost 3 bases and J 1 base, leaving 19 bases between the germline ends. The germline gives CDR1 SGDLS, CDR2 YYNGEE. Original analysis: Researchers report that nucleated cell counts were estimated from reference gene primer amplification. The assay was immunoSEQ multiplex PCR, and TCRdb's table has in-frame clones only and misses some. V, J and clone size were drawn from that table, and D and trimming were deduced from the DNA. The table includes about 250,000 clones, 86% detected once. This chain joins TRBV9 and TRBJ1-1; D not certain. The specimen was peripheral blood. This clonotype was sampled from a woman aged 55 to 70 who had recovered from COVID-19. The CDR3 spells CASSARVSLVENTEAFF. The CDR3 nucleotides are TGTGCCAGCAGCGCGAGGGTTTCTCTGGTCGAGAACACTGAAGCTTTCTTT.